This TCR beta chain was captured by sequencing in a study of blood T cell repertoires in COVID-19. Original data processing: Reference gene primer amplification gave estimated nucleated cell counts. Assay: immunoSEQ multiplex PCR; the TCRdb copy retains only in-frame clones and omits some. The V and J calls and clone size come from that table; D and trimming were worked out from the DNA. The sample records some 170,000 clones, approximately 87% being singletons. V dropped 6 bases and J dropped 0; count of bases not matched to a gene: 7. The CDR3 sequence is 15 residues long. Germline assignment: CDR1 MDHEN and CDR2 SYDVKM. Seattle enrolled patients during active infection and tracked them longitudinally.

The specimen was peripheral blood. The sequence was obtained from a woman in her 70s with COVID-19, enrolled during active disease. The V and J genes are TRBV28 and TRBJ2-7; 8 bases map to TRBD1. The CDR3 protein is CASRPPGGNSYEQYF. The CDR3 region has the DNA TGTGCCAGCAGGCCCCCAGGGGGCAACTCCTACGAGCAGTACTTC.